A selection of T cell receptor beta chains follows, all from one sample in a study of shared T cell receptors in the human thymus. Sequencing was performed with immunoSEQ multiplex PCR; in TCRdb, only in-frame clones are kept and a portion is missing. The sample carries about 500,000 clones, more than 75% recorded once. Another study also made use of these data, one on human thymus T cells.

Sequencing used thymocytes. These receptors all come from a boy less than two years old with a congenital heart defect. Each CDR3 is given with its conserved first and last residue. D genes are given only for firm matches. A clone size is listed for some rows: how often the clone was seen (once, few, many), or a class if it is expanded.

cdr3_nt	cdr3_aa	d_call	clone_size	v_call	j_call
TGCGCCAGCAGCCAAGATCCGACGGGAGCACGCACAGATACGCAGTATTTT	CASSQDPTGARTDTQYF	.	once	TRBV4-1	TRBJ2-3
TGTGCCAGCATTGGGGGACGACAGGGTCCATCCGAGCAGTACTTC	CASIGGRQGPSEQYF	TRBD1	.	TRBV6-5	TRBJ2-7
TGCAGCGTGAGGGGCCTAGCGGGAGGCCACGAGCAGTACTTC	CSVRGLAGGHEQYF	TRBD2	.	TRBV29-1	TRBJ2-7
TGTGCCTGGAAACCCCAGAGACAAGAGTCCTATGGCTACACCTTC	CAWKPQRQESYGYTF	.	.	TRBV30	TRBJ1-2
TGCGCCAGCAGCCAAGATGGTGACAGATTCTCTAGCACAGATACGCAGTATTTT	CASSQDGDRFSSTDTQYF	.	.	TRBV4-3	TRBJ2-3
TGTGCCAGTAGTACTGGACTAGCGGGAGCCAGGGGGGGATGGAATGAGCAGTTCTTC	CASSTGLAGARGGWNEQFF	TRBD2	.	TRBV19	TRBJ2-1
TGTGCCAGCAGCGGGCCCGGGACTAGCTATGGTCCCTACGAGCAGTACTTC	CASSGPGTSYGPYEQYF	TRBD2	.	TRBV7-2	TRBJ2-7
TGTGCCAGCAGTCCGGGGGGGGACAGGGACTACTTGTATTTCGGCTACACCTTC	CASSPGGDRDYLYFGYTF	TRBD1	.	TRBV28	TRBJ1-2
TGCGCCAGCAGCCAAGATCGGGCACGGGAGGGCCCTGAGAGAAGCTATGAGCAGTTCTTC	CASSQDRAREGPERSYEQFF	TRBD2	.	TRBV4-3	TRBJ2-1
TGTGCCAGCACAATAGACCCGGCTAGAAATGAGCAGTTCTTC	CASTIDPARNEQFF	.	.	TRBV6-1	TRBJ2-1
TGTGCCAGCAGCGAGGGACTAGCGGGAGGGAACGGGAACACCGGGGAGCTGTTTTTT	CASSEGLAGGNGNTGELFF	TRBD2	.	TRBV11-2	TRBJ2-2
TGCGCCAGCAGCCCGGGACTAGCGGACAGCTCCTACAATGAGCAGTTCTTC	CASSPGLADSSYNEQFF	TRBD2	.	TRBV5-1	TRBJ2-1
TGTGCCAGCAGCCCTTCCGAGGGAAGAGGCCCCTCCTACGAGCAGTACTTC	CASSPSEGRGPSYEQYF	.	.	TRBV7-9	TRBJ2-7
TGCGCCAGCAGCCAAGGGACAGGGGGGATTAATGAAAAACTGTTTTTT	CASSQGTGGINEKLFF	TRBD1	.	TRBV4-1	TRBJ1-4
TGTGCCAGCAGCGTACCCGGGACTAGCGAACACACAGATACGCAGTATTTT	CASSVPGTSEHTDTQYF	TRBD2	.	TRBV9	TRBJ2-3
TGCGCCAGCAAGGACAGGGGGCACACTGAAGCTTTCTTT	CASKDRGHTEAFF	TRBD1	.	TRBV5-1	TRBJ1-1
TGTGCCAGCAGCTCAGGCGGAGGGGGCAGGAATCAGCCCCAGCATTTT	CASSSGGGGRNQPQHF	TRBD1	.	TRBV11-2	TRBJ1-5
TGTGCCAGCAGCTCGGCGGGCCTTACAGATACGCAGTATTTT	CASSSAGLTDTQYF	.	.	TRBV11-2	TRBJ2-3
TGTGCCAGCAGCCACTTCCGGACAGCTGAAGCTTTCTTT	CASSHFRTAEAFF	.	.	TRBV27	TRBJ1-1
TGTGCCAGCAGTTTGGGGAGCGGGAGAGGGAGGGCCTACAATGAGCAGTTCTTC	CASSLGSGRGRAYNEQFF	TRBD2	few	TRBV27	TRBJ2-1
TGTGCCAGCAGTGAAGCAAACGACGGCAGGGGGCAAGATACGCAGTATTTT	CASSEANDGRGQDTQYF	TRBD1	.	TRBV6-1	TRBJ2-3
TGTGCCAGCAGCCAAAATTTGGGACAGCCTAGACCTGAAGCTTTCTTT	CASSQNLGQPRPEAFF	TRBD1	few	TRBV7-8	TRBJ1-1
TGTGCCAGCAGAAGAATCGAAGGAGGCTCCTACGAGCAGTACTTC	CASRRIEGGSYEQYF	.	.	TRBV6-1	TRBJ2-7
TGTGCCAGTAGTATGAGGCCCCAGGGGGGCTCCTACGAGCAGTACTTC	CASSMRPQGGSYEQYF	.	.	TRBV19	TRBJ2-7
TGTGCCAGCAGCCCCGGGGTAGCGGGAGGGGTGGGCAATGAGCAGTTCTTC	CASSPGVAGGVGNEQFF	TRBD2	.	TRBV7-2	TRBJ2-1
TGTGCCAGAAGCTTATTCAACAGGAACACTGAAGCTTTCTTT	CARSLFNRNTEAFF	.	few	TRBV5-3	TRBJ1-1
TGCAGCGTTGAAGATCTTACGGTAAATGAGCAGTTCTTC	CSVEDLTVNEQFF	.	once	TRBV29-1	TRBJ2-1
TGCGCCAGCAGCCAAGGGGGGACAGGGGGCTATGGCTACACCTTC	CASSQGGTGGYGYTF	TRBD1	.	TRBV4-1	TRBJ1-2
TGCAGCGTTGGTCGACAGGGCAACGAGCAGTACTTC	CSVGRQGNEQYF	TRBD1	.	TRBV29-1	TRBJ2-7
TGCAGCGCTCCGGGACTAGCGGGGTTAAGCTCCTACAATGAGCAGTTCTTC	CSAPGLAGLSSYNEQFF	TRBD2	.	TRBV29-1	TRBJ2-1
TGCGCCAGCAGCCAACCGGGACTGCGTGGGGACGAGCAGTACTTC	CASSQPGLRGDEQYF	.	.	TRBV4-1	TRBJ2-7
TGTGCCAGCTATTTCTTCGGGACTAGCAACTACAATGAGCAGTTCTTC	CASYFFGTSNYNEQFF	TRBD2	.	TRBV5-6	TRBJ2-1
TGTGCCACCAGCTCCGAGCGGGCAGGCAATGAAAAACTGTTTTTT	CATSSERAGNEKLFF	.	.	TRBV15	TRBJ1-4
TGTGCCAGCAGTTTAGCCCGGAGAACAACTAACTATGGCTACACCTTC	CASSLARRTTNYGYTF	.	.	TRBV28	TRBJ1-2
TGTGCCAGCAGTGACGCCGGGACAGGGGTCGGCGGGGAGCTGTTTTTT	CASSDAGTGVGGELFF	TRBD1	.	TRBV25-1	TRBJ2-2
TGTGCCAGCAGTCCATCCCCCGGACAGGGGGTTACCTACGAGCAGTACTTC	CASSPSPGQGVTYEQYF	TRBD1	.	TRBV27	TRBJ2-7
TGTGCCAGCAGCTCAAACAGGGGCCGAGAAGAGACCCAGTACTTC	CASSSNRGREETQYF	TRBD1	.	TRBV7-8	TRBJ2-5
TGTGCCAGCTCACGGACAGGGGAACATGGCTACACCTTC	CASSRTGEHGYTF	TRBD1	few	TRBV18	TRBJ1-2
TGTGCCAGCAGCCTGGACGGCGGACTAGCTAAAGATGAGCAGTTCTTC	CASSLDGGLAKDEQFF	TRBD2	once	TRBV7-8	TRBJ2-1
TGCGCCAGCAGCCAAGATAATTGGGACAGGGCGGACACTGAAGCTTTCTTT	CASSQDNWDRADTEAFF	TRBD1	.	TRBV4-3	TRBJ1-1
TGCGCCAGCAGCCAAGAGCCGTCTCTGGCCTCCCGCTACGAGCAGTACTTC	CASSQEPSLASRYEQYF	.	.	TRBV4-3	TRBJ2-7
TGTGCCAGCAGCTTGCGTCCGGGACAGGGGAACACCGGGGAGCTGTTTTTT	CASSLRPGQGNTGELFF	TRBD1	.	TRBV5-8	TRBJ2-2
TGTGCCAGCTCACCACAGGGGGCGGGACTCTACAATGAGCAGTTCTTC	CASSPQGAGLYNEQFF	.	.	TRBV18	TRBJ2-1
TGTGCCAGCAGTGATGGCACAGTGGATGTCATGAACACTGAAGCTTTCTTT	CASSDGTVDVMNTEAFF	.	.	TRBV27	TRBJ1-1
TGTGCCAGCAGTCGTCGCAGGATGGGCAATCAGCCCCAGCATTTT	CASSRRRMGNQPQHF	.	.	TRBV28	TRBJ1-5
TGTGCCAGCAGCTTTACCCTAGGCGACTACGAGCAGTACTTC	CASSFTLGDYEQYF	.	.	TRBV7-2	TRBJ2-7
TGTGCCACCAGCAGAAAACTAGCGGCAGGCGAGCAGTACTTC	CATSRKLAAGEQYF	TRBD2	.	TRBV15	TRBJ2-7
TGTGCCAGCAGCTCACAGGGGGAGACCCAGTACTTC	CASSSQGETQYF	TRBD1	few	TRBV5-6	TRBJ2-5
TGTGCCAGCAGTGAGTCTAGCGGGAGGGCCAGGGATGAGCAGTTCTTC	CASSESSGRARDEQFF	TRBD2	.	TRBV6-1	TRBJ2-1
TGCGCCAGCAGCCAAGTACTAGCGAGCGGGCGAGCGAGAGAGACCCAGTACTTC	CASSQVLASGRARETQYF	TRBD2	.	TRBV4-3	TRBJ2-5
TGTGCCAGCAGTTACACGGGACCCCCGGGGGGTGAGCAGTTCTTC	CASSYTGPPGGEQFF	TRBD2	.	TRBV6-5	TRBJ2-1
TGTGCCAGCAGGGGGGACAGAACTAACTATGGCTACACCTTC	CASRGDRTNYGYTF	TRBD1	.	TRBV28	TRBJ1-2
TGTGCCAGCAGCAAAGTGGGGACTAGCGACTCCTACGAGCAGTACTTC	CASSKVGTSDSYEQYF	.	.	TRBV21-1	TRBJ2-7
TGTGCCAGCAGTTTATACGAGGGATTCACAGATACGCAGTATTTT	CASSLYEGFTDTQYF	.	.	TRBV27	TRBJ2-3
TGTGCCAGCAGTGAACGAGGGGACTGGACCTACGAGCAGTACTTC	CASSERGDWTYEQYF	.	.	TRBV25-1	TRBJ2-7
TGTGCCAGCAGCCAACCGGACAGGGGAAACACCATATATTTT	CASSQPDRGNTIYF	TRBD1	.	TRBV4-2	TRBJ1-3
TGCGCCAGCAGCCGGGCGCTTCTAGCGGGGCCCCCCTACGAGCAGTACTTC	CASSRALLAGPPYEQYF	TRBD2	.	TRBV4-3	TRBJ2-7